The 6 T cell receptor beta chains reported below all come from one sample, sequenced in a study of blood T cell repertoires in COVID-19. The repertoire was sequenced with immunoSEQ multiplex PCR; TCRdb's copy has only in-frame clones and lacks some. Of about 210,000 clones listed, around 80% are singletons. What was sequenced was peripheral blood. Every receptor here comes from a man over 45 with active or convalescent COVID-19.

V gene TRBV15 combines with J gene TRBJ1-4; TRBD1 is a possible D gene (5 bases). The germline V gene has CDR1 LNHNV and CDR2 YYDKDF (reference sequence). The CDR3 spans 13 residues. V lost 6 bases, J lost 3 bases, and 8 bases lay in between. The CDR3 nucleotides are TGTGCCACCAGGGGACTGGCTAATGAAAAACTGTTTTTT. As protein: CATRGLANEKLFF. Full variable domain (missing parts from reference TRBV15 and TRBJ1-4): DAMVIQNPRYQVTQFGKPVTLSCSQTLNHNVMYWYQQKSSQAPKLLFHYYDKDFNNEADTPDNFQSRRPNTSFCFLDIRSPGLGDTAMYLCATRGLANEKLFFGSGTQLSVL.

The chain has TRBV6-2 or TRBV6-3 and TRBJ2-6; possible D gene TRBD2, 5 bases. The length of the CDR3 is 16 residues. Trimming removed 5 bases at V and 2 bases at J, with 13 bases between. Germline-derived CDR1 and CDR2 are MNHEY and SVGEGT. The CDR3 sequence is CASSPEAGTGANVLTF. The CDR3 nucleotides read TGTGCCAGCAGTCCCGAGGCGGGCACTGGGGCCAACGTCCTGACTTTC.

The chain is built from TRBV9 and TRBJ2-3; 8 positions agree with TRBD1. Germline V gene sequence: CDR1 SGDLS, CDR2 YYNGEE. Losses at the gene ends were 3 bases for V and 9 bases for J; bases not matched to a gene: 12. There are 15 residues in the CDR3. The CDR3 coding sequence is TGTGCCAGCAGCGCGACAGGGGAGCAAGGAGGAACGCAGTATTTT. This sequence encodes CASSATGEQGGTQYF.

J is TRBJ2-5 and V is TRBV6-5; 9 nucleotides agree with TRBD2. J was trimmed by 2 bases and V by 5 bases; bases with no gene match: 3. The CDR3 sequence is 14 residues long. Germline CDR1 reads MNHEY; CDR2 reads SVGAGI. The CDR3 region has the DNA TGTGCCAGCAGTAAGACTAGCGGACAAGAGACCCAGTACTTC. Protein sequence: CASSKTSGQETQYF.

This sequence joins TRBV28 and TRBJ1-5; D perhaps matches TRBD1 (6 bases). Germline CDR1 reads MDHEN; CDR2 reads SYDVKM. This CDR3 has 16 residues. The V end lost 3 bases, the J end lost 3 bases, and 15 bases lay between the germline ends. In DNA form, the CDR3 reads TGTGCCAGCAGTTTTAGATCTCAGGGGCCCAATCAGCCCCAGCATTTT. This codes for CASSFRSQGPNQPQHF.

V usage is TRBV18 and J usage is TRBJ2-7, with TRBD2 identical over 8 bases. The junction had 4 bases not matched to a gene; V was cut back by 3 bases and J by 0 bases. Germline V CDR1 and CDR2: KGHSH, LQKENI. This CDR3 comprises 15 residues. CDR3 sequence: CASSPTGTSSYEQYF. The CDR3 nucleotides are TGTGCCAGCTCACCGACCGGGACTAGCTCCTACGAGCAGTACTTC.